A single sample is the source of the 7 T cell receptor beta chains below, sequenced in a study of early T cells in non-severe SARS-CoV-2 infection. TCRdb used MiXCR to reprocess the 5' RACE reads, holding one entry per CDR3 protein. The table lists 80,000 to 95,000 distinct CDR3 sequences, approximately 13% of them singletons, with 1.4% in the top ten. The sequenced sample consisted of whole blood. All receptors come from an adult who was a healthcare worker with PCR-confirmed SARS-CoV-2 infection or an uninfected control (not recorded which).

This clonotype was observed many times. The rearrangement links TRBV5-5 to TRBJ2-1; the D gene is possibly TRBD2 (7 bases). Trimming cost V 2 bases and J 10 bases, with 19 bases left between them. CDR1 is SGHKS and CDR2 is YYEKEE in the germline V gene (reference sequence). The CDR3 totals 15 residues. The CDR3 spells CASSFDWRGLAEQFF. The CDR3 DNA sequence: TGTGCCAGCAGCTTTGATTGGCGGGGGCTTGCGGAGCAGTTCTTC.

The chain recombines TRBV7-9 with TRBJ2-4; TRBD2 aligns across 8 bases. The CDR3 has 15 amino acids. CDR1 SEHNR and CDR2 FQNEAQ come from the germline V gene (reference sequence). Trimming took 3 bases from V and 5 from J; bases not matched to a gene: 6. CDR3 sequence reads: CASSFPASGQNIQYF. CDR3 bases: TGTGCCAGCAGCTTTCCCGCTAGCGGGCAAAACATTCAGTACTTC.

The DNA for the CDR3 is TGTGCCAGCAGCTTAGAAGGCCTCCTGGACAGCCGTGAGGCTTTCTTT. Protein sequence: CASSLEGLLDSREAFF. The chain employs TRBV7-8 and TRBJ1-1; D perhaps matches TRBD1 (6 bases). The length of the CDR3 is 16 residues. Looked up from germline, CDR1 is SGHVS and CDR2 is FQNEAQ. V dropped 1 base and J dropped 11 bases, with 23 bases sitting between them.

This clonotype was seen a few times. This sequence joins TRBV12-3 or TRBV12-4 and TRBJ2-3; D may match TRBD1 or TRBD2 (5 bases each). CDR3 length: 16 amino acids. V lost 3 bases and J lost 2, with 15 bases in between. This CDR3 reads CASSFYRGRYTDTQYF. CDR3 sequence (DNA): TGTGCCAGCAGTTTTTATCGGGGCCGGTACACAGATACGCAGTATTTT.

The V gene is TRBV27, the J gene TRBJ2-7, with TRBD2 identical over 10 bases. Germline-derived CDR1 and CDR2 are MNHEY and SMNVEV (reference sequence). The CDR3 extends over 14 amino acids. Trimming at V came to 4 bases and at J to 1 base, leaving 1 base not matched to a gene. CDR3: CASSSTSGSYEQYF. The CDR3 bases are TGTGCCAGCAGTTCGACTAGCGGGTCCTACGAGCAGTACTTC.

This chain connects TRBV18 to TRBJ1-1; possible D gene TRBD1, 5 bases. V was cut by 4 bases and J by 1 base, with 10 bases left in between. The length of the CDR3 is 14 residues. The germline V gene encodes CDR1 KGHSH and CDR2 LQKENI. The CDR3 coding sequence is TGTGCCAGCTCACTAGTGGGACCGAACACTGAAGCTTTCTTT. Its protein product is CASSLVGPNTEAFF.

This clonotype was detected ten times or more. This chain joins TRBV5-4 and TRBJ2-7, with a tentative D call TRBD2 (7 bases). Trimming cost V 4 bases and J 0 bases, with 20 bases left between them. The CDR3 extends over 17 amino acids. Germline CDR1 reads SGHNT; CDR2 reads YYREEE (reference sequence). CDR3 region: CASSLIRGAFSSYEQYF. For the CDR3, the DNA is TGTGCCAGCAGCCTAATCCGGGGGGCCTTTAGCTCCTACGAGCAGTACTTC.